This T cell receptor (beta chain) was profiled in a study of human T cells and chemical hapten exposure. Study processing details: The number of TCRs in each sample had a median of approximately 99,000 and spanned about 23,224 to 700,000. TCRdb reanalysed the RACE reads using MiXCR and keeps one entry per CDR3 protein. What appears here as the V and J calls and clone size reflects TCRdb's work, not the paper's. The data show under 450,000 distinct CDR3 sequences, more than 5% seen once. Regarding the study as a whole: Expanded TCRs clustered into significantly more large CDR3 similarity groups than controls, the analysis revealed.

The time point denotes: patch test 2, 6 weeks after DPC sensitization. Noted treatment: therapeutic diphenylcyclopropenone sensitization with weekly scalp DPC. Trimming cost V 3 bases and J 6 bases; bases outside gene matches: 10. The length of the CDR3 is 16 residues. The germline gives CDR1 LGHNA, CDR2 YSLEER. This clonotype was observed a handful of times. The antigen is undetermined. This specimen was whole blood, taken in connection with sensitization to the hapten diphenylcyclopropenone (DPC). V gene TRBV4-3 combines with J gene TRBJ2-1, with 8 bases identical to TRBD2. The sequence was obtained from a young woman with alopecia areata. Some clones in this sample may be carry-over from other donors' samples. The CDR3 DNA follows: TGCGCCAGCAGCCACAACGGGGGGGGACCCTCCAATGAGCAGTTCTTC. This codes for CASSHNGGGPSNEQFF.